This T cell receptor (beta chain) was captured by sequencing in a study of graft-versus-host responses after intestinal transplantation (dated by TCRdb to the early 2020s). Some background on the complete study: Multivisceral, liver-intestinal, or isolated intestinal transplants were received by the recipients. After intestinal transplantation, graft-versus-host and host-versus-graft alloreactive T cell clones were followed in the graft, circulation and bone marrow using bulk TCR-beta CDR3 sequencing. To identify alloreactive clones, pre-transplant mixed lymphocyte reaction products were sequenced and compared with unstimulated pre-transplant donor and recipient T cells. Rather than going through the commercial service, samples from three later patients were sequenced in-house on an Illumina MiSeq and processed with MiXCR. The cohort enrolled 24 intestinal transplant recipients, one of whom was a retransplant, and 3 patients without pretransplant specimens were excluded. Anti-thymocyte globulin induction was given to all recipients, followed by maintenance tacrolimus and steroids for approximately three years. Donor T cell macrochimerism was defined as a peak of at least 4% donor T cells among recipient peripheral blood mononuclear cells.

For this clone: Its antigen remains unidentified. Per-base quality was not reported, and no clone a single base away is much larger than it.

Summary of the overall study and its limitations: Conclusions were limited by the relatively low number and heterogeneity of intestinal transplant patients. GvH clones were found in recipient bone marrow, and some of the GvH clones appeared earlier in ileal mucosa or blood, which is consistent with an intestinal mucosal origin. Peak levels of circulating GvH clones were associated with declines in HvG clones early after transplant. In the allografts of patients with donor T cell macrochimerism, GvH to HvG T cell clonal ratios were high.

Libraries were built with the immunoSEQ multiplex PCR assay. In most patients, genomic DNA was isolated using the Qiagen DNeasy Blood and Tissue Kit and sent frozen to Adaptive Biotechnologies for TCR sequencing. High-throughput TCR-beta CDR3 sequencing of genomic DNA from most patients was performed by Adaptive Biotechnologies. The original pipeline was this. Adaptive's ImmunoSEQ software supplied the TCR sequencing data for roughly 17 patients, while MiXCR and VDJtools were used to process three other patients. To correct CD4 versus CD8 sorting errors, any sequence found in both subsets at a frequency ratio below 5:1 was removed. CDR3 nucleotide sequences shared between donor and recipient were removed because the origin of such sequences could not be assigned. Alloreactive clones required at least 2-fold expansion over unstimulated cells and minimum CFSE-low frequency of 0.002% (template counts) or 0.001% (read counts). Mappable clones were those detected in sequenced pre-transplant spleen, lymph node, or MLR CFSE-low populations of the donor or recipient. The cumulative frequency of alloreactive clones was calculated as a percentage of all sequences, weighted by copy number. In TCRdb, the immuneACCESS table is reduced to in-frame sequences with V and J assigned. These tables do not hold every clone; where another copy was compared, an unresolved V gene accounts for under half, and the others remain unexplained. That table gives V, J and clone size, and the DNA gave D and trimming. In this sample the table shows 80,000 to 95,000 clones, more than 85% of which occur a single time. Jointly, the top ten make up approximately 2% of the sample.

Per the publication, the time point label means: cells obtained before transplantation from donor or recipient. CD3+CD4+ and CD3+CD8+ populations were FACS-sorted from unstimulated pre-transplant donor and recipient cells taken from spleen or lymph nodes. The TCR comes from a human donor who received an intestinal transplant. The specimen comprised unstimulated CD8+ T cells sorted from spleen or lymph node cells, sampled before intestinal transplant.

The DNA is TGTGCCAGCAGCCAGGGATTGGCCTACGAGCAGTACTTC. Its coded protein is CASSQGLAYEQYF. Recombination linked TRBV7-9 to TRBJ2-7; TRBD1 is a possible D gene, resting on 5 matching bases. Counted from cysteine to phenylalanine, this CDR3 has 13 amino acids. Only the CDR3 DNA is retained, 39 bases long and in frame from the first base. Cut back by 5 bases and 2 bases, the V and J ends lie 10 bases apart. Per the germline V gene (reference sequence), SEHNR is the CDR1 and FQNEAQ is the CDR2. Outside the CDR3, residues come from the reference TRBV7-9 and TRBJ2-7 proteins, so the full variable domain is: DTGVSQNPRHKITKRGQNVTFRCDPISEHNRLYWYRQTLGQGPEFLTYFQNEAQLEKSRLLSDRFSAERPKGSFSTLEIQRTEQGDSAMYLCASSQGLAYEQYFGPGTRLTVT.